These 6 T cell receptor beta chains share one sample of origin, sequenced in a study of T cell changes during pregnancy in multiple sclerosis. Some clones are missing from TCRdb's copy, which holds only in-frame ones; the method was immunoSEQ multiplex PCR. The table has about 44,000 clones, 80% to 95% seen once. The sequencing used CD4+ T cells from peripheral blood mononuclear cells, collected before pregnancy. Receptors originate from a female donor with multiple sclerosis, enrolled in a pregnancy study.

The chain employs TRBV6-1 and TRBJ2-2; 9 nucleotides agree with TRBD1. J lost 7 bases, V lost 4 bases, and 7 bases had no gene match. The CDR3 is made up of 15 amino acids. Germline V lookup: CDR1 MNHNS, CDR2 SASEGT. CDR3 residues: CASSAKQGASGELFF. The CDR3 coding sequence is TGTGCCAGCAGTGCAAAACAGGGGGCAAGCGGGGAGCTGTTTTTT.

CDR3 in amino acids: CASSLAGASGRANEQFF. The CDR3 DNA follows: TGTGCCAGCAGCTTAGCGGGGGCTAGCGGGAGGGCCAATGAGCAGTTCTTC. This chain links TRBV7-8 with TRBJ2-1; 12 positions agree with TRBD2. Losses at the gene ends were 0 bases for V and 6 bases for J; bases not matched to a gene: 6. Germline V CDR1 and CDR2: SGHVS, FQNEAQ. This CDR3 spans 17 amino acids.

The DNA of the CDR3 is TGTGCCAGCAGCCAAAACCACTTGGCGGGAGTTGGTGGGGCCTACAATGAGCAGTTCTTC. Translated: CASSQNHLAGVGGAYNEQFF. The genes are TRBV7-3 and TRBJ2-1; 7 nucleotides align to TRBD2. Germline loops: CDR1 SGHTA, CDR2 FQGTGA. The CDR3 has 20 amino acids. Trimming at V came to 5 bases and at J to 2 bases, leaving 21 bases not matched to a gene.

CDR3 DNA sequence: TGCAGCGTTGAAGGAGGGTTAACGAACGAGCAGTACTTC. Its translation is CSVEGGLTNEQYF. The rearrangement links TRBV29-1 to TRBJ2-7, with D possibly matching TRBD2 (5 bases). The V gene's germline CDR1 is SQVTM and CDR2 ANQGSEA. Trimming removed 1 base at V and 5 bases at J, with 12 bases between. This CDR3 is built from 13 residues.

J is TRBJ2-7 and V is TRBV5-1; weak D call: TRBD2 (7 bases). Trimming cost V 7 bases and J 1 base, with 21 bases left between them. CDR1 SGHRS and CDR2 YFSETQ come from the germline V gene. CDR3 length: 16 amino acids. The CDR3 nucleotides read TGCGCCAGCGGCCCGGGGGGTAATGGACAGTCCTACGAGCAGTACTTC. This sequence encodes CASGPGGNGQSYEQYF.

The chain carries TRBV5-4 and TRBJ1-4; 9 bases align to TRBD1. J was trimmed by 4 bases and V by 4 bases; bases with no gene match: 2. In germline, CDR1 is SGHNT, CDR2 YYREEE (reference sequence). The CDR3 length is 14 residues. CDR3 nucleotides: TGTGCCAGCAGCCGACAGGGGGGTAATGAAAAACTGTTTTTT. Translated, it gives CASSRQGGNEKLFF.